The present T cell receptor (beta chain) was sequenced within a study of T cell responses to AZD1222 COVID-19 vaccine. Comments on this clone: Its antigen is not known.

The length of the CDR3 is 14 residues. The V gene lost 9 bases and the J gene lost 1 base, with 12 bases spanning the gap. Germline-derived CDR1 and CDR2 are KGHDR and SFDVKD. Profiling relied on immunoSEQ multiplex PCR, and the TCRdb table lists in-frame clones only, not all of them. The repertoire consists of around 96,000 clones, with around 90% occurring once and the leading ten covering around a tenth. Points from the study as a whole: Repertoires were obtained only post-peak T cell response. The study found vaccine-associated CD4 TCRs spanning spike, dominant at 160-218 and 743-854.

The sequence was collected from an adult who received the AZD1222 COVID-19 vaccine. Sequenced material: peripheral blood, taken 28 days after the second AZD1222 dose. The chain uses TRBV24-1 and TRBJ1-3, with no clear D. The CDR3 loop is CATDLRVSGNTIYF. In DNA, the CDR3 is TGTGCCACCGATCTAAGGGTATCTGGAAACACCATATATTTT.